These 21 T cell receptor beta chains were all obtained from the same sample, sequenced in a study of OX40 agonist ivuxolimab in advanced cancers. Assay: immunoSEQ multiplex PCR; the TCRdb copy retains only in-frame clones and omits some. The repertoire holds tens of thousands of clones, with approximately 95% as singletons. This specimen consisted of CD4+ or CD8+ T cells sorted from blood, obtained in a trial of the OX40 agonist ivuxolimab. The origin of the receptors is an adult with an advanced solid tumor such as melanoma, head and neck, liver or kidney cancer.

This clone is a singleton in its sample. This rearrangement joins TRBV2 to TRBJ2-7; no clear D. V was clipped by 0 bases and J by 2 bases, with 5 bases between them. The CDR3 loop spans 13 amino acids. Germline lookup yields CDR1 SNHLY and CDR2 FYNNEI. CDR3: CASSEAVTYEQYF. The CDR3 DNA sequence: TGTGCCAGCAGTGAAGCGGTTACCTACGAGCAGTACTTC.

The chain recombines TRBV5-1 with TRBJ2-6, with D possibly matching TRBD2 (6 bases). Trimming took 0 bases from V and 3 from J, leaving 16 bases between them. CDR3 length: 18 residues. CDR1 is SGHRS and CDR2 is YFSETQ in the germline V gene. CDR3 bases: TGCGCCAGCAGCTTGGCGGGAGTGGGGGTGATTGGGGCCAACGTCCTGACTTTC. This codes for CASSLAGVGVIGANVLTF.

V usage is TRBV4-2 and J usage is TRBJ1-1; D not resolved. CDR1 and CDR2 (germline): LGHNA, YNFKEQ. This CDR3 has 17 residues. Trimming cost V 0 bases and J 1 base, with 15 bases left between them. In nucleotides, the CDR3 is TGTGCCAGCAGCCAAGATCTGGGCCCGTGGGAGAACACTGAAGCTTTCTTT. This sequence encodes CASSQDLGPWENTEAFF.

Concerning this clone itself: At one of its ends the junction is not consistent with the germline gene, which may arise from a read error. This chain links TRBV5-6 with TRBJ2-7; 11 bases agree with TRBD2. The CDR3 extends over 14 amino acids. The germline V gene encodes CDR1 SGHDT and CDR2 YYEEEE. The CDR3 nucleotides read TGTGCCAGCAGCTCCGGGACTAGCGGCTACGAGCAGTGCTTC. Its translation is CASSSGTSGYEQCF.

This clone was found once. The V and J genes are TRBV7-9 and TRBJ2-1; 8 bases are shared with TRBD2. This CDR3 region has 15 residues. V lost 1 base and J lost 9; bases outside the gene matches: 8. CDR1 and CDR2 (germline): SEHNR, FQNEAQ (reference sequence). Here the CDR3 DNA reads TGTGCCAGCAGCTTAGTGATAGCGGGATCGAGTGAGCAGTTCTTC. This gives the protein CASSLVIAGSSEQFF.

V is TRBV7-8 and J is TRBJ1-3; D is ambiguous. The CDR3 is 15 amino acids. The germline CDR1 and CDR2 sequences are SGHVS and FQNEAQ. V was trimmed by 1 base and J by 0 bases, leaving 7 bases between them. Here the CDR3 DNA reads TGTGCCAGCAGCTTAGGACGGAACTCTGGAAACACCATATATTTT. This gives the protein CASSLGRNSGNTIYF.

This clone appeared once. This chain connects TRBV7-9 to TRBJ2-2; 7 nucleotides line up with TRBD2. Germline V lookup: CDR1 SEHNR, CDR2 FQNEAQ (reference sequence). V was pared by 2 bases and J by 5 bases, with 5 bases of the junction left unmatched. The CDR3 runs 15 residues. The DNA for the CDR3 is TGTGCCAGCAGCTTATCGGCGGGAGAGACCGGGGAGCTGTTTTTT. Protein: CASSLSAGETGELFF.

Here the CDR3 DNA reads TGTGCCAGCAGCCCCGGACTAGCGGGACAGTTCTTC. Its protein is CASSPGLAGQFF. The chain recombines TRBV14 with TRBJ2-1; 12 bases align to TRBD2. CDR3 length equals 12 residues. V shed 4 bases and J 13 bases; nucleotides not matched to a gene: 2. The germline gives CDR1 SGHDN, CDR2 FVKESK.

CDR3 residues: CASSQGLAVATETQYF. CDR3 nucleotides: TGTGCCAGCAGCCAAGGGTTGGCAGTTGCAACAGAGACCCAGTACTTC. The chain has TRBV14 and TRBJ2-5; D unresolved. CDR1 is SGHDN, CDR2 FVKESK, per germline. The CDR3 length is 16 residues. With 1 base removed from V and 4 bases from J, the gap between germline ends came to 16 bases.

The rearrangement joins TRBV5-1 to TRBJ2-5, with a tentative D call TRBD1 (6 bases). Germline V gives CDR1 SGHRS, CDR2 YFSETQ. The V end was cut by 1 base, the J end by 4 bases, with 17 bases between. The CDR3 sequence is 16 residues long. As DNA, the CDR3 is TGCGCCAGCAGCTTGTTTCCAGGGGAGATCGGAGAGACCCAGTACTTC. Translated: CASSLFPGEIGETQYF.

The V call is TRBV5-1, the J call TRBJ2-1; D is ambiguous. CDR1 and CDR2 from the germline V gene are SGHRS and YFSETQ. The CDR3 runs 11 residues. V gave up 4 bases and J gave up 10 bases, with 9 bases separating them. In DNA, the CDR3 is TGCGCCAGCAGCCCAAACGCCGAGCAGTTCTTC. Its protein is CASSPNAEQFF.

The chain combines TRBV6-5 with TRBJ2-1; D is uncertain. Germline assignment: CDR1 MNHEY and CDR2 SVGAGI. The CDR3 consists of 13 residues. The V and J ends lost 4 bases and 10 bases respectively, with 14 bases between them. CDR3 residues: CASSSQTESEQFF. The CDR3 DNA follows: TGTGCCAGCAGTTCCCAAACGGAGAGCGAGCAGTTCTTC.

The chain employs TRBV19 and TRBJ2-1; D uncertain. Deletions cut 6 bases from V and 8 bases from J, with 8 bases between. The CDR3 totals 11 residues. The germline V gene encodes CDR1 LNHDA and CDR2 SQIVND (reference sequence). The DNA of the CDR3 is TGTGCCAGTAGCCTGGGCGATGAGCAGTTCTTC. This codes for CASSLGDEQFF. The full variable domain, with the rest looked up from reference TRBV19 and TRBJ2-1, is DGGITQSPKYLFRKEGQNVTLSCEQNLNHDAMYWYRQDPGQGLRLIYYSQIVNDFQKGDIAEGYSVSREKKESFPLTVTSAQKNPTAFYLCASSLGDEQFFGPGTRLTVL.

J is TRBJ1-2 and V is TRBV25-1, with D perhaps TRBD1 (5 bases). This CDR3 comprises 16 residues. Germline CDR1 MGHDK, CDR2 SYGVNS. Deletions cut 0 bases from V and 0 bases from J, with 11 bases between. The CDR3 DNA sequence: TGTGCCAGCAGTGAATATGTCACGGGGGCTAACTATGGCTACACCTTC. This translates into CASSEYVTGANYGYTF.

This clone appeared once. The V gene is TRBV27, the J gene TRBJ2-1; unclear D gene. The germline V gene encodes CDR1 MNHEY and CDR2 SMNVEV (reference sequence). V was cut by 6 bases and J by 0 bases, with 9 bases left in between. CDR3 length equals 14 residues. The CDR3: CASRPWPSYNEQFF. The CDR3, as DNA: TGTGCCAGCAGACCTTGGCCCTCCTACAATGAGCAGTTCTTC.

The V gene is TRBV4-3, the J gene TRBJ2-1, with 9 nucleotides matching TRBD2. CDR3 length: 17 amino acids. Germline V gene sequence: CDR1 LGHNA, CDR2 YSLEER. Trimming removed 0 bases from V and 3 bases from J; junction bases left unmatched: 6. In nucleotides, the CDR3 is TGCGCCAGCAGCCAAGATTATGCGGGAGGGTACTACAATGAGCAGTTCTTC. Protein product: CASSQDYAGGYYNEQFF.

As concerns this clone: Additional DNA sequences in this sample encode the identical CDR3. J is TRBJ2-1 and V is TRBV4-3; D unclear. CDR3 length equals 15 residues. CDR1 is LGHNA and CDR2 is YSLEER in the germline V gene. The V end was cut by 1 base, the J end by 0 bases, with 7 bases between. This chain's CDR3 is CASSQGTSSYNEQFF. The CDR3 DNA is TGCGCCAGCAGCCAAGGAACGAGCTCCTACAATGAGCAGTTCTTC.

This sequence joins TRBV7-9 and TRBJ2-1; 10 bases match TRBD2. The junction had 13 bases not matched to a gene; V was cut back by 1 base and J by 13 bases. CDR3 length equals 16 residues. Germline CDR1 is SEHNR and CDR2 is FQNEAQ (reference sequence). The CDR3: CASSLDPSGSFWDQFF. The CDR3 coding sequence is TGTGCCAGCAGCTTAGATCCTAGCGGGAGTTTTTGGGACCAGTTCTTC.

J is TRBJ2-5 and V is TRBV6-6; 7 bases fit TRBD2. The junction had 2 bases not matched to a gene; V was cut back by 5 bases and J by 5 bases. CDR3 length: 12 amino acids. The germline V gene encodes CDR1 MNHNY and CDR2 SVGAGI (reference sequence). DNA of the CDR3: TGTGCCAGCAGTCAACTAGCGGAGACCCAGTACTTC. Amino acid sequence: CASSQLAETQYF.

This clone has only one observation. One end of the junction fails to match germline, which may point to a read error. The chain carries TRBV2 and TRBJ2-1; D gene unclear. Germline lookup yields CDR1 SNHLY and CDR2 FYNNEI. The length of the CDR3 is 14 residues. CDR3 amino acids: CASREAGRDNEQFF. The CDR3 DNA reads TGTGCCAGCAGGGAAGCCGGACGGGACAATGAGCAGTTCTTC.

Turning to this clone: This CDR3 is also generated by other DNA sequences in the sample. The chain links TRBV5-5 to TRBJ2-2; 16 bases fit TRBD2. CDR1 SGHKS and CDR2 YYEKEE come from the germline V gene (reference sequence). The V and J ends lost 4 bases and 2 bases, in that order; junction bases with no gene match: 5. CDR3 length equals 18 residues. CDR3 sequence: CASSLGLAGGPNTGELFF. The CDR3, as DNA: TGTGCCAGCAGCCTGGGACTAGCGGGAGGGCCCAACACCGGGGAGCTGTTTTTT.